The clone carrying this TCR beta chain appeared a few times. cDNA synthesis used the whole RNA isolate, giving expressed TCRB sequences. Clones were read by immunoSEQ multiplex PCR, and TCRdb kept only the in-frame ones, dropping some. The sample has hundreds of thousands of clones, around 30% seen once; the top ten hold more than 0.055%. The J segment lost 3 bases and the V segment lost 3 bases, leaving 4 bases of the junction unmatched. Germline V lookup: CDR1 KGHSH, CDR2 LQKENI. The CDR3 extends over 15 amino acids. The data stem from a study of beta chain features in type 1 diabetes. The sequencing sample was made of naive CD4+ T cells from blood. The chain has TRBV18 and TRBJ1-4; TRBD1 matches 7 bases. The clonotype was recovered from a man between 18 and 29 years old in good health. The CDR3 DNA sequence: TGTGCCAGCTCACCGTCGGGGACAGCTAATGAAAAACTGTTTTTT. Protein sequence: CASSPSGTANEKLFF.